This T cell receptor (beta chain) comes out of a study of blood T cells in healthy people across ages (dated by TCRdb to 2013 to 2016). Study-wide context: In model experiments, roughly one uniquely barcoded TCR beta cDNA molecule per two T cells was captured by template switching. Using deep sequencing normalized with unique cDNA molecular identifiers, the study measured how TCR beta repertoire diversity changes with age. Donors were grouped into four age groups: young (average approximately 15 years), middle-aged (39), aged (roughly 67) and long-lived (around 80). To avoid experimental bias, donors of different ages were spread randomly across the sequencing lanes. The study analyzed two additional independent replicas of 1 million unique cDNA reads from the same blood draw for two donors, one aged 18 to 29 and one aged 80 or older.

As to this clonotype: Its target antigen remains unknown. No much larger clone is present one base from it, and per-base qualities are unavailable.

CDR1 MRHNA and CDR2 SNTAGT are derived from the germline V gene. Trimming leaves V shorter by 5 bases and J shorter by 4 bases, with the junction holding 5 bases beyond the gene matches. The CDR3 goes from the cysteine to the phenylalanine over 15 residues. Of the read, only the CDR3 DNA is kept; its 45 bases are in frame from base 1. Here is what the overall study found, with its caveats: Bulk unsorted PBMC profiling prevented conclusive comparison of naive and antigen-experienced compartments. Because donor CMV infection status was unknown, age-related changes in expanded clonotypes were potentially confounded. As age increased, observed TCR beta diversity per million T cells dropped in a roughly linear way, and a significant reduction was already evident by age approximately 40. The long-lived group showed more naive CD4+ T cells, fewer expanded clones and increased TCR diversity than the aged group, suggesting age selection. Estimates of total diversity based on one million sequenced T cells were considered lower bounds and underestimates. The percentage of naive T cells measured by flow cytometry correlated strongly with observed TCR beta diversity.

The library was generated by 5' RACE. The sequencer listed for this sample is Illumina HiSeq 2500. A second about 7 to 12 cycle PCR used a sample-barcoded 5' primer and a J-beta primer mix. A template-switch 5' adaptor carrying 12 random nucleotides introduced a unique molecular identifier onto each TCR beta cDNA molecule. Each sample yielded at least 2.5 million CDR3-containing paired-end reads. First-strand cDNA synthesis was performed from all RNA using the Mint cDNA synthesis kit, with priming by a TRBC-specific oligonucleotide. All cDNA was treated with uracil-DNA glycosylase and then went through a first 18-cycle PCR with the universal primers M1SS and BC2_uni_R. Processing in the source paper ran as follows. Each sample was normalized by randomly selecting 1 million high-quality reads, each carrying a distinct molecular identifier. Instead of being binned into consensus sequences, reads that shared molecular identifiers were thrown out. MiTCR, set to a Q25 quality threshold and the strictest error-elimination algorithm, was used for CDR3 identification, clonotype clustering and error correction. A nonparametric unseen species model using Euler transformation provided a lower-bound estimate of total TCR beta diversity. The public reads were reprocessed in TCRdb via fastp at Q25 and MiXCR, keeping in-frame beta chains. Every distinct CDR3 protein forms one entry, paired with its most common genes and DNA. It is TCRdb's table, rather than the study itself, that gives the V and J calls and clone size. This sample comprises 550,000 to 750,000 distinct CDR3 sequences, approximately 21% of them detected only once. The top ten clones comprise 3% to 4.5% of the sample.

Donors were approximately 42 systemically healthy Caucasian individuals from Russia aged roughly 6 to 90 years. Approximately 10 milliliters of peripheral blood were collected from each donor into EDTA-treated Vacutainer tubes. Ficoll-Paque density-gradient centrifugation was used to isolate PBMCs, with at least 6 million obtained per sample. Total RNA, at least 6 micrograms per sample, was extracted from PBMCs with Trizol reagent. For every donor, an aliquot of PBMCs went through flow cytometry to measure the percentages of naive CD45RAhigh/CD27high T cells. The TCR comes from a man aged 65 to 85 in good health. The specimen was blood. The V gene is TRBV6-4 and the J gene is TRBJ2-3; 11 junctional bases match TRBD2. The CDR3 region has the sequence CASSLAGGPSDTQYF. The sequence in DNA is TGTGCCAGCAGTTTAGCGGGAGGGCCCTCAGATACGCAGTATTTT.